This is a list of T cell receptor beta chains from one sample in a study of OX40 agonist ivuxolimab in advanced cancers. Profiling relied on immunoSEQ multiplex PCR, and the TCRdb table lists in-frame clones only, not all of them. The sample holds about 27,000 clones; roughly four fifths are singletons and the top ten take about 31%. The material sequenced was CD4+ or CD8+ T cells sorted from blood, taken in a trial of the OX40 agonist ivuxolimab. These receptors came from an adult with an advanced solid tumor such as melanoma, head and neck, liver or kidney cancer. The CDR3 runs from the conserved cysteine through the conserved F or W. D genes are given only for firm matches. A clone size is listed for some rows: how often the clone was seen (once, few, many), or a class if it is expanded.

V,D,size,J,CDR3,DNA
TRBV11-2,TRBD1,-,TRBJ2-3,CASSGTGGASTDTQYF,TGTGCCAGCAGCGGGACAGGGGGCGCAAGCACAGATACGCAGTATTTT
TRBV30,-,few,TRBJ1-2,CAWRDNYGYTF,TGTGCCTGGCGGGACAACTATGGCTACACCTTC
TRBV10-1,-,-,TRBJ2-7,CASSKDGPYEQYF,TGCGCCAGCAGCAAAGACGGCCCCTACGAGCAGTACTTC
TRBV5-1,-,-,TRBJ2-7,CASSSMSSGYEQYF,TGCGCCAGCAGCTCCATGTCCAGCGGCTACGAGCAGTACTTC
TRBV13,TRBD2,-,TRBJ2-1,CASSLGGLAGKNEQFF,TGTGCCAGCAGCTTAGGAGGACTAGCGGGAAAGAATGAGCAGTTCTTC
TRBV5-1,TRBD1,-,TRBJ2-1,CASSFVTGFDEQFF,TGCGCCAGCAGCTTTGTGACAGGGTTCGATGAGCAGTTCTTC
TRBV7-6,-,-,TRBJ2-7,CASRGGQGEQYF,TGTGCCAGCAGAGGTGGGCAGGGCGAGCAGTACTTC
TRBV4-1,TRBD1,medium-sized,TRBJ1-2,CASSQPTGFGYTF,TGCGCCAGCAGCCAACCGACAGGGTTCGGCTACACCTTC
TRBV2,-,-,TRBJ1-1,CASSEGYMNTEAFF,TGTGCCAGCAGTGAGGGATACATGAACACTGAAGCTTTCTTT
TRBV9,-,-,TRBJ2-1,CASSVGEGRVEQFF,TGTGCCAGCAGCGTAGGTGAGGGGAGAGTGGAGCAGTTCTTC
TRBV2,-,-,TRBJ1-3,CASMIDLSSGNTIYF,TGTGCCAGCATGATTGACCTAAGCTCTGGAAACACCATATATTTT
TRBV4-1,-,-,TRBJ1-1,CASSQVYGLNTEAFF,TGCGCCAGCAGCCAAGTCTATGGGTTGAACACTGAAGCTTTCTTT
TRBV7-6,TRBD1,-,TRBJ2-7,CASSPGTGGAYEQYF,TGTGCCAGCAGCCCCGGGACAGGGGGCGCCTACGAGCAGTACTTC
TRBV7-6,TRBD1,-,TRBJ1-1,CASSSRPRTGGTEAFF,TGTGCCAGCAGCTCGAGGCCCAGGACAGGGGGCACTGAAGCTTTCTTT
TRBV13,-,-,TRBJ2-7,CASSDRDGYYEQYF,TGTGCCAGCAGCGACCGGGACGGGTACTACGAGCAGTACTTC
TRBV4-1,-,-,TRBJ1-1,CASSQVGWGRTEAFF,TGCGCCAGCAGCCAAGTAGGTTGGGGGAGAACTGAAGCTTTCTTT
TRBV6-6,TRBD2,-,TRBJ2-7,CASTPVVAGVSYEQYF,TGTGCCAGCACCCCAGTTGTAGCGGGAGTATCCTACGAGCAGTACTTC
TRBV11-2,-,medium-sized,TRBJ2-2,CASSLNQGNTGELFF,TGTGCCAGCAGCTTAAACCAAGGGAACACCGGGGAGCTGTTTTTT
TRBV4-1,-,-,TRBJ2-2,CASSQKIVQSGTGELFF,TGCGCCAGCAGCCAAAAAATTGTACAGTCAGGCACCGGGGAGCTGTTTTTT
TRBV6-5,TRBD2,once,TRBJ2-3,CASSPSGNPRDTQYF,TGTGCCAGCAGTCCCAGCGGGAACCCCAGAGATACGCAGTATTTT
TRBV7-8,TRBD2,-,TRBJ2-5,CASSLAPLASETQYF,TGTGCCAGCAGCTTAGCGCCACTAGCGAGCGAGACCCAGTACTTC
TRBV4-2,-,few,TRBJ2-5,CASSQAFAVQETQYF,TGTGCCAGCAGCCAAGCGTTCGCAGTCCAAGAGACCCAGTACTTC
TRBV28,-,-,TRBJ2-1,CASRLRPPGSLNEQFF,TGTGCCAGCAGGCTCAGACCCCCCGGGAGCTTGAATGAGCAGTTCTTC
TRBV15,-,few,TRBJ2-6,CATSRDRGSGANVLTF,TGTGCCACCAGCAGAGATAGAGGATCTGGGGCCAACGTCCTGACTTTC
TRBV19,-,-,TRBJ2-7,CASSPSSVRGSYEQYF,TGTGCCAGTAGTCCCAGTTCCGTCCGGGGGTCCTACGAGCAGTACTTC
TRBV6-5,TRBD1,medium-sized,TRBJ1-1,CASSYSKGGKAFF,TGTGCCAGCAGTTACTCGAAAGGGGGCAAAGCTTTCTTT
TRBV29-1,-,-,TRBJ1-1,CSVWVGASIEAFF,TGCAGCGTCTGGGTAGGGGCCTCGATTGAAGCTTTCTTT
TRBV5-4,TRBD2,-,TRBJ2-1,CASSLRGGLDEQFF,TGTGCCAGCAGCTTGCGGGGGGGCCTCGATGAGCAGTTCTTC
TRBV6-1,TRBD2,-,TRBJ2-1,CAIDTSGGADEQFF,TGTGCCATCGACACTAGCGGGGGGGCCGATGAGCAGTTCTTC
TRBV19,-,-,TRBJ1-2,CASMGSEIYGYTF,TGTGCCAGTATGGGGTCAGAGATTTATGGCTACACCTTC
TRBV6-5,TRBD2,-,TRBJ2-1,CASSTLAGPYNEQFF,TGTGCCAGCAGCACACTAGCGGGTCCCTACAATGAGCAGTTCTTC
TRBV2,-,few,TRBJ1-2,CASSAPANYGYTF,TGTGCCAGCAGTGCACCAGCTAACTATGGCTACACCTTC
TRBV6-1,-,-,TRBJ1-2,CATRASYGYTF,TGTGCCACCCGGGCCTCCTATGGCTACACCTTC
TRBV11-2,TRBD1,-,TRBJ1-4,CASSTGGEYEKLFF,TGTGCCAGCAGCACAGGGGGCGAGTATGAAAAACTGTTTTTT
TRBV11-2,TRBD2,-,TRBJ2-7,CASSTGTSGWQYF,TGTGCCAGCAGTACCGGGACTAGCGGGTGGCAGTACTTC
TRBV9,TRBD2,-,TRBJ2-1,CASSLGTSGYNEQFF,TGTGCCAGCAGCTTGGGGACTAGCGGTTACAATGAGCAGTTCTTC
TRBV5-1,-,-,TRBJ1-5,CASSIGPNQPQHF,TGCGCCAGCAGCATCGGACCGAATCAGCCCCAGCATTTT
TRBV2,-,-,TRBJ2-1,CASSFDRLGQFF,TGTGCCAGCAGCTTCGACAGGTTGGGGCAGTTCTTC
TRBV5-6,-,-,TRBJ2-5,CASSHLGAGEETQYF,TGTGCCAGCAGCCATCTAGGTGCCGGGGAAGAGACCCAGTACTTC
TRBV9,-,-,TRBJ1-4,CASSLGSWADNEKLFF,TGTGCCAGCAGCTTAGGAAGTTGGGCAGATAATGAAAAACTGTTTTTT
TRBV27,-,-,TRBJ2-7,CASSLGPPRLGYEQYF,TGTGCCAGCAGTCTGGGACCGCCCCGCCTAGGCTACGAGCAGTACTTC
TRBV6-5,TRBD1,once,TRBJ2-1,CVSSYGNRGNEQFF,TGTGTCAGCAGTTATGGGAACAGGGGCAATGAGCAGTTCTTC
TRBV28,TRBD2,-,TRBJ2-2,CASGRGRALDGELFF,TGTGCCAGCGGGCGCGGGAGGGCCTTAGACGGGGAGCTGTTTTTT
TRBV10-3,-,-,TRBJ2-4,CAISELWGVKNIQYF,TGTGCCATCAGTGAGTTATGGGGGGTCAAAAACATTCAGTACTTC